Listed here are 11 T cell receptor beta chains from one sample, sequenced in a study of T cell responses to AZD1222 COVID-19 vaccine. This table comes from immunoSEQ multiplex PCR, and its TCRdb copy is limited to in-frame clones, with some not included. The sample records under 150,000 clones, around 90% being singletons. This specimen consisted of peripheral blood, obtained on day 0 of AZD1222 vaccination. These receptors were taken from an adult in good health.

The genes are TRBV10-3 and TRBJ1-4; D possibly corresponds to TRBD1 (5 bases). In germline, CDR1 is ENHRY, CDR2 SYGVKD. Trimming cost V 6 bases and J 6 bases, with 14 bases left between them. CDR3 size: 14 residues. The CDR3 spells CAIRGGRMDEKLFF. The CDR3 DNA follows: TGTGCCATCAGGGGGGGACGGATGGATGAAAAACTGTTTTTT.

This rearrangement joins TRBV6-1 to TRBJ2-1, with D maybe TRBD2 (5 bases). CDR1 is MNHNS, CDR2 SASEGT, per germline. Trimming stripped 1 base from V and 8 bases from J, with 15 bases between. The CDR3 covers 15 residues. Here the CDR3 DNA reads TGTGCCAGCAGTGAAGTGGGGAGTCCCGCTGATGAGCAGTTCTTC. Translated, it gives CASSEVGSPADEQFF.

The CDR3 DNA is TGCAGCGCCACTTGGGGGTACACTGAAGCTTTCTTT. This gives the protein CSATWGYTEAFF. J is TRBJ1-1 and V is TRBV29-1; tentative D call: TRBD1 (5 bases). V was shortened by 7 bases and J by 3 bases, with 12 bases between the two germline ends. CDR1 is SQVTM, CDR2 ANQGSEA, per germline. This CDR3 has 12 amino acids.

This clone appeared a single time. This sequence joins TRBV7-3 and TRBJ2-7; TRBD1 matches 9 bases. The CDR3 runs 15 residues. The ends lost 5 bases at V and 2 bases at J; junction bases unmatched: 7. The V gene's germline CDR1 is SGHTA and CDR2 FQGTGA. The chain's CDR3 is CASSPGTGRTYEQYF. The CDR3 DNA follows: TGTGCCAGCAGCCCCGGGACAGGGAGAACCTACGAGCAGTACTTC.

The DNA for the CDR3 is TGTGCCAGTAGTCAGGGCAATCAGCCCCAGCATTTT. Translation: CASSQGNQPQHF. V usage is TRBV19 and J usage is TRBJ1-5; D is uncertain. This CDR3 is 12 amino acids long. Germline-derived CDR1 and CDR2 are LNHDA and SQIVND (reference sequence). Between the trimmed V and J ends, which lost 5 bases and 2 bases, there was a span of 4 bases. Together with reference TRBV19 and TRBJ1-5, the CDR3 gives the full variable domain: DGGITQSPKYLFRKEGQNVTLSCEQNLNHDAMYWYRQDPGQGLRLIYYSQIVNDFQKGDIAEGYSVSREKKESFPLTVTSAQKNPTAFYLCASSQGNQPQHFGDGTRLSIL.

The chain is built from TRBV27 and TRBJ2-1, with 7 bases that match TRBD2. The CDR3 is made up of 15 amino acids. The germline V gene encodes CDR1 MNHEY and CDR2 SMNVEV (reference sequence). With V trimmed by 2 bases and J by 3 bases, 4 bases remained unmatched. This chain's CDR3 is CASSLRGTIYNEQFF. In nucleotides, the CDR3 is TGTGCCAGCAGTTTACGCGGGACTATCTACAATGAGCAGTTCTTC.

V is TRBV28 and J is TRBJ2-3; the match to TRBD2 covers 7 bases. Germline V gives CDR1 MDHEN, CDR2 SYDVKM. V was pared by 2 bases and J by 3 bases, with 14 bases of the junction left unmatched. There are 18 residues in the CDR3. The CDR3 region is CASSLAGVGAGLTDTQYF. The CDR3 nucleotides are TGTGCCAGCAGTTTAGCGGGGGTGGGAGCAGGGCTAACAGATACGCAGTATTTT. Looking up the rest from reference TRBV28 and TRBJ2-3 gives the full variable domain: DVKVTQSSRYLVKRTGEKVFLECVQDMDHENMFWYRQDPGLGLRLIYFSYDVKMKEKGDIPEGYSVSREKKERFSLILESASTNQTSMYLCASSLAGVGAGLTDTQYFGPGTRLTVL.

The chain combines TRBV9 with TRBJ2-2; D is undetermined. The V gene's germline CDR1 is SGDLS and CDR2 YYNGEE. The CDR3 is 16 amino acids. The V end was cut by 3 bases, the J end by 4 bases, with 16 bases between. The CDR3 DNA is TGTGCCAGCAGCGGGAACACCCGTGACCTCACCGGGGAGCTGTTTTTT. Translation gives CASSGNTRDLTGELFF.

CDR3 amino acids: CAWTNRVGNTIYF. CDR3 in DNA: TGTGCCTGGACGAACAGGGTTGGAAACACCATATATTTT. This rearrangement joins TRBV30 to TRBJ1-3, with a tentative D call TRBD1 (6 bases). Trimming pared 4 bases from V and 3 bases from J, leaving 10 bases between. The CDR3 is made up of 13 amino acids. Germline V gene sequence: CDR1 GTSNPN, CDR2 SVGIG (reference sequence).

J is TRBJ2-1 and V is TRBV9; D uncertain. Germline V gene sequence: CDR1 SGDLS, CDR2 YYNGEE. Trimming stripped 2 bases from V and 3 bases from J, with 9 bases between. CDR3 size: 14 residues. The CDR3 sequence is CASSVGGYYNEQFF. CDR3 sequence (DNA): TGTGCCAGCAGCGTGGGCGGATACTACAATGAGCAGTTCTTC.

The CDR3 DNA reads TGTGCCAGCGGGCGGAGAAAGAACACCGGGGAGCTGTTTTTT. This translates into CASGRRKNTGELFF. This sequence joins TRBV7-3 and TRBJ2-2; D remains ambiguous. The germline V gene encodes CDR1 SGHTA and CDR2 FQGTGA. Trimming removed 8 bases at V and 1 base at J, with 11 bases between. The CDR3 is 14 residues long.